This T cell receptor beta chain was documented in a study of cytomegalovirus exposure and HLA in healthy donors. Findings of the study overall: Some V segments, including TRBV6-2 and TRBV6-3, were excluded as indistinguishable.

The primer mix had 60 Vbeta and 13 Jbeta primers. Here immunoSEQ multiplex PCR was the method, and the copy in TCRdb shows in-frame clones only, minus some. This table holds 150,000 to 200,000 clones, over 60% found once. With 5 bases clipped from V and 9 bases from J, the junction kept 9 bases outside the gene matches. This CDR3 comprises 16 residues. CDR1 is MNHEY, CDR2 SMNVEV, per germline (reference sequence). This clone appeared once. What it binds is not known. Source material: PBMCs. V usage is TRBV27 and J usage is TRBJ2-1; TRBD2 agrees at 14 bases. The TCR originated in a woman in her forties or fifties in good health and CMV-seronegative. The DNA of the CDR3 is TGTGCCAGCAGTAAACGGACTAGCGGGGGGAGCGGTGAGCAGTTCTTC. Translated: CASSKRTSGGSGEQFF.